These 8 T cell receptor beta chains were all obtained from the same sample, sequenced in a study of radiation and T cells in renal cell carcinoma. The data were produced by immunoSEQ multiplex PCR, yet TCRdb's version contains in-frame clones alone and is incomplete. The data contain approximately 120,000 clones, approximately 85% of them singletons. Time point indicated: blood 2 weeks post-SBRT. Treatment meaning: 15 Gy SBRT to primary tumor, nephrectomy 4 weeks later. This specimen was blood, taken from a patient whose treatment included radiotherapy and nephrectomy. The source is a man between 50 and 59 years old with renal cell carcinoma.

This chain joins TRBV30 and TRBJ2-1; D remains unclear. Trimming shortened V by 4 bases and J by 1 base, and 14 bases separated the two germline ends. Germline lookup yields CDR1 GTSNPN and CDR2 SVGIG (reference sequence). The CDR3 runs to 15 residues. DNA for the CDR3: TGTGCCTGGACCTCTGACTCGCCTTCCTACAATGAGCAGTTCTTC. Amino acid sequence: CAWTSDSPSYNEQFF.

This clone was observed a few times. The chain joins TRBV30 to TRBJ1-2; D not resolved. This CDR3 contains 14 residues. V lost 1 base, J lost 4 bases, and 13 bases lay in between. Germline V gene data show CDR1 as GTSNPN and CDR2 as SVGIG (reference sequence). CDR3 region: CAWSASRRFYGYTF. Written as DNA, the CDR3 is TGTGCCTGGAGTGCCTCACGGAGATTCTATGGCTACACCTTC.

This sequence joins TRBV11-2 and TRBJ1-2; D is perhaps TRBD1 (5 bases). The V end was cut by 5 bases, the J end by 6 bases, with 10 bases between. The length of the CDR3 is 12 residues. CDR1 and CDR2 from the germline V gene are SGHAT and FQNNGV. CDR3 region: CASSRPGHGYTF. In nucleotides, the CDR3 is TGTGCCAGCAGCAGGCCGGGGCATGGCTACACCTTC.

This clone was seen a few times. This chain connects TRBV5-1 to TRBJ2-1; the D gene is possibly TRBD2 (6 bases). The germline V gene has CDR1 SGHRS and CDR2 YFSETQ. V lost 1 base and J 2 bases, leaving 10 bases between the germline ends. The CDR3 spans 15 residues. As DNA, the CDR3 is TGCGCCAGCAGCTTGTGGTGGGAGGCCTACAATGAGCAGTTCTTC. Its protein is CASSLWWEAYNEQFF.

This chain connects TRBV5-4 to TRBJ2-7; no reliable D call. The CDR3 has 14 amino acids. V lost 6 bases, J lost 0 bases, and 13 bases lay in between. Germline lookup yields CDR1 SGHNT and CDR2 YYREEE (reference sequence). The CDR3 protein is CASTAQNFSYEQYF. Here the CDR3 DNA reads TGTGCCAGCACCGCCCAGAATTTCTCCTACGAGCAGTACTTC. Complete variable domain (other parts from reference TRBV5-4 and TRBJ2-7): ETGVTQSPTHLIKTRGQQVTLRCSSQSGHNTVSWYQQALGQGPQFIFQYYREEENGRGNFPPRFSGLQFPNYSSELNVNALELDDSALYLCASTAQNFSYEQYFGPGTRLTVT.

This chain links TRBV4-2 with TRBJ1-1, with D uncertain. This CDR3 spans 14 amino acids. Per the germline V gene, CDR1 is LGHNA and CDR2 is YNFKEQ. Trimming took 2 bases from V and 4 from J, leaving 11 bases between them. The DNA of the CDR3 is TGTGCCAGCAGCCAATCGCTTCCAGGCACTGAAGCTTTCTTT. It yields the protein CASSQSLPGTEAFF.

This clone was seen a handful of times. This rearrangement joins TRBV27 to TRBJ2-1; 12 nucleotides align to TRBD2. CDR1 and CDR2 from the germline V gene are MNHEY and SMNVEV (reference sequence). The CDR3 extends over 15 amino acids. V shed 2 bases, J shed 5 bases, and the junction held 1 base outside the gene matches. In DNA, the CDR3 is TGTGCCAGCAGTTTAGGACTAGCGGGAAACAATGAGCAGTTCTTC. Translating gives CASSLGLAGNNEQFF.

The chain has TRBV5-1 and TRBJ1-5; 8 positions agree with TRBD1. The CDR3 runs to 14 residues. CDR1 is SGHRS, CDR2 YFSETQ, per germline. V lost 4 bases to trimming and J lost 2 bases; unmatched junction nucleotides: 2. The CDR3 region has the DNA TGCGCCAGCAGCCTGACAGGGGGCAATCAGCCCCAGCATTTT. It yields the protein CASSLTGGNQPQHF.